This is a list of T cell receptor beta chains from one sample in a study of T cells in Graves' hyperthyroidism and ophthalmopathy. TCRdb re-called the multiplex PCR reads through MiXCR, storing one row per CDR3 protein. The sample holds around 280,000 distinct CDR3 sequences, about an eighth seen once. The sequenced sample was blood. All receptors derive from a woman aged 40 to 50 with Graves' hyperthyroidism. Both conserved end residues are part of each CDR3. The order of the fields is D gene, clone size, V gene, J gene, CDR3 DNA, CDR3 protein. A D gene is named only where the DNA matches it firmly. Clone size is shown for a subset of rows, as once, few, many or a class of expanded clone.

TRBD1	many	TRBV20-1	TRBJ1-2	TGCAGTGCTAGTTCGCCCACAGGGGTTGACTATGGCTACACCTTC	CSASSPTGVDYGYTF
TRBD1	many	TRBV20-1	TRBJ1-5	TGCAGTGCTTCAGGGGGAGGCAATCAGCCCCAGCATTTT	CSASGGGNQPQHF
-	many	TRBV28	TRBJ1-5	TGTGCCAGCAGTTTAATCGCAGTCAATCAGCCCCAGCATTTT	CASSLIAVNQPQHF
-	many	TRBV2	TRBJ2-1	TGTGCCAGCAGTGTTCAGGTACACAATGAGCAGTTCTTC	CASSVQVHNEQFF
TRBD2	many	TRBV20-1	TRBJ2-7	TGCAGTGCTAGAGCGGGGGGGACGGTTGACAAAGAGCAGTACTTC	CSARAGGTVDKEQYF
-	many	TRBV11-3	TRBJ1-4	TGTGCCAGCAGCTTAGATCCCGGGCTGGAAACTAATGAAAAACTGTTTTTT	CASSLDPGLETNEKLFF
-	-	TRBV7-9	TRBJ2-2	TGTGCCAGCAGCTTACCGGCTAGCAGCCCGAACACCGGGGAGCTGTTTTTT	CASSLPASSPNTGELFF
-	many	TRBV24-1	TRBJ2-1	TGTGCCACCAGTGAGAAGGGAGTTTACTCCTACAATGAGCAGTTCTTC	CATSEKGVYSYNEQFF
-	many	TRBV2	TRBJ1-5	TGTGCCAGCACCCGTATCCAACATGGGCCCCAGCATTTT	CASTRIQHGPQHF
TRBD1	many	TRBV6-1	TRBJ1-2	TGTGCCAGCAGTTTCCTGACAGGGCGTGGCTACACCTTC	CASSFLTGRGYTF
-	many	TRBV10-3	TRBJ2-6	TGTGCCATCAGTGAGTCCCCGGGGGCAGGGGCCAACGTCCTGACTTTC	CAISESPGAGANVLTF
-	many	TRBV11-1	TRBJ2-1	TGTGCCAGCAGCTTAAGGGGCCTATACAATGAGCAGTTCTTC	CASSLRGLYNEQFF
-	-	TRBV29-1	TRBJ2-3	TGCAGCGCAAGACAGTCGAACACAGATACGCAGTATTTT	CSARQSNTDTQYF
TRBD1	many	TRBV20-1	TRBJ1-1	TGCAGTGCTAGGGACAGGGTACGCGCTGAAGCTTTCTTT	CSARDRVRAEAFF
-	many	TRBV11-2	TRBJ2-5	TGTGCCAGCAGCGCCGTAGAGACCCAGTACTTC	CASSAVETQYF
-	many	TRBV28	TRBJ1-4	TGTGCCAGCAGTTTAGGATTGGGACAACTCGGAGGGGAACTGTTTTTT	CASSLGLGQLGGELFF
-	many	TRBV6-1	TRBJ2-1	TGTGCCAGCAGTGAAGCCCCTAGGGATGAGCAGTTCTTC	CASSEAPRDEQFF
-	few	TRBV20-1	TRBJ2-2	TGCAGTGCCTGGTCTGACACCGGGGAGCTGTTTTTT	CSAWSDTGELFF
-	many	TRBV6-6	TRBJ1-5	TGTGCCAGCAGTTATTGGGGTCGGCTACGGCAGCCCCAGCATTTT	CASSYWGRLRQPQHF
TRBD2	many	TRBV6-1	TRBJ2-7	TGTGCCAGCAGGGTACTAGCGGGAGACGAAGAGCAGTACTTC	CASRVLAGDEEQYF
-	few	TRBV2	TRBJ1-6	TGTGCCAGCAGTGACGAGGGCCCGGGGGCTTCACCCCTCCACTTT	CASSDEGPGASPLHF
-	many	TRBV27	TRBJ2-7	TGTGCCAGCAGTTTAACGCCCCCTGGGAGCTACGAGCAGTACTTC	CASSLTPPGSYEQYF
TRBD1	-	TRBV19	TRBJ2-2	TGTGCCAGCTATCCAGGGGAGGACAGGGGAAACACCGGGGAGCTGTTTTTT	CASYPGEDRGNTGELFF
TRBD1	few	TRBV7-9	TRBJ1-6	TGTGCCAGCAGCCACGACAGGGATTCACCCCTCCACTTT	CASSHDRDSPLHF
-	many	TRBV11-2	TRBJ2-1	TGTGCCAGCAGCTTAGGGAGTACGTGGGAGCAGTTCTTC	CASSLGSTWEQFF
-	many	TRBV2	TRBJ1-5	TGTGCCAGTTCAGGGTCACATAGCAATCAGCCCCAGCATTTT	CASSGSHSNQPQHF
-	many	TRBV29-1	TRBJ1-1	TGCAGCGTTGGGGGGGAAGGGGCAGGGCTGAACACTGAAGCTTTCTTT	CSVGGEGAGLNTEAFF
-	-	TRBV28	TRBJ2-6	TGTGCCAGCAGAATCAGGCGGGACACCATTCTTTCTGGGGCCAACGTCCTGACTTTC	CASRIRRDTILSGANVLTF
-	many	TRBV24-1	TRBJ2-4	TGTGCCACCAGTGATTCGGACAACCCAAACATTCAGTACTTC	CATSDSDNPNIQYF
TRBD1	many	TRBV12-3/TRBV12-4	TRBJ2-5	TGTGCCAGCAGACGGACAGGACAAGAGACCCAGTACTTC	CASRRTGQETQYF
-	many	TRBV29-1	TRBJ1-4	TGCAGCACTTCGGACGGCACAGAAAAACTGTTTTTT	CSTSDGTEKLFF
TRBD2	many	TRBV2	TRBJ2-5	TGTGCCAGCCTAGGACTAGCGGGAGGGAAGCAAGAGACCCAGTACTTC	CASLGLAGGKQETQYF
TRBD1	many	TRBV7-3	TRBJ2-7	TGTGCCAGCAGCTTAATGGGACAGGGTGAGCAGTACTTC	CASSLMGQGEQYF
-	many	TRBV7-2	TRBJ2-1	TGTGCCAGCAGCTCTACTTATATCTACAATGAGCAGTTCTTC	CASSSTYIYNEQFF
TRBD2	few	TRBV27	TRBJ2-3	TGTGCCAGCAGTTATGGGAGGGGTCCCACAGATACGCAGTATTTT	CASSYGRGPTDTQYF
TRBD1	-	TRBV6-5	TRBJ1-5	TGTGCCAGCAGTTTATCCCGACAGGGGGTTTATCAGCCCCAGCATTTT	CASSLSRQGVYQPQHF
-	few	TRBV5-6	TRBJ1-5	TGTGCCAGCAGCCCGGGCGGTGACAATCAGCCCCAGCATTTT	CASSPGGDNQPQHF
-	few	TRBV9	TRBJ1-2	TGTGCCAGCAGCGTAGAGGGGAATAATGGCTACACCTTC	CASSVEGNNGYTF
TRBD2	-	TRBV7-9	TRBJ2-7	TGTGCCAGCAGCTCACCGACTAGCGAATCCTACGAGCAGTACTTC	CASSSPTSESYEQYF
TRBD1	few	TRBV6-2/TRBV6-3	TRBJ1-5	TGTGCCAGCAGTCAGCACAGGGGCTCTAGCAATCAGCCCCAGCATTTT	CASSQHRGSSNQPQHF
-	few	TRBV30	TRBJ2-1	TGTGCCTGGAGTGCCCCAGGAGCTGATGGGAATGAGCAGTTCTTC	CAWSAPGADGNEQFF
TRBD2	many	TRBV13	TRBJ2-7	TGTGCCAGCAGCTTAGTGACTAGCGGGTTCGAGCAGTACTTC	CASSLVTSGFEQYF